A single sample is the source of the 18 T cell receptor beta chains below, sequenced in a study of T cell changes during pregnancy in multiple sclerosis. The repertoire was sequenced with immunoSEQ multiplex PCR; TCRdb's copy has only in-frame clones and lacks some. The sample has 30,000 to 40,000 clones, roughly 90% seen once. Source: CD4+ T cells from peripheral blood mononuclear cells, taken in the second trimester of pregnancy. Source of these receptors: a female donor with multiple sclerosis, enrolled in a pregnancy study.

CDR3 coding DNA: TGTGCCAGCAGCCCCTGGGTAGCGGGAGATTTCGAGACCCAGTACTTC. This translates into CASSPWVAGDFETQYF. The chain employs TRBV7-9 and TRBJ2-5; 9 bases agree with TRBD2. CDR1 and CDR2 from the germline V gene are SEHNR and FQNEAQ (reference sequence). The J segment lost 5 bases and the V segment lost 5 bases, leaving 12 bases of the junction unmatched. The CDR3 runs 16 residues.

The chain employs TRBV9 and TRBJ2-3; 12 bases match TRBD2. V was pared by 0 bases and J by 1 base, with 0 bases of the junction left unmatched. From germline, CDR1 is SGDLS and CDR2 YYNGEE. CDR3 length equals 16 residues. CDR3 loop: CASSVGLAGGTDTQYF. DNA for the CDR3: TGTGCCAGCAGCGTAGGACTAGCGGGAGGCACAGATACGCAGTATTTT.

The CDR3, as DNA: TGTGCCAGCAGCCAAGGACTAGCGGGGATGAACACCGGGGAGCTGTTTTTT. Residues: CASSQGLAGMNTGELFF. The chain carries TRBV4-2 and TRBJ2-2, with 11 positions matching TRBD2. The V segment lost 1 base and the J segment 1 base; nucleotides outside the gene matches: 2. Looked up from germline, CDR1 is LGHNA and CDR2 is YNFKEQ. This CDR3 spans 17 amino acids.

In regard to this clone: Germline and junction disagree at one end, which may indicate a read error. This sequence joins TRBV6-6 and TRBJ2-1; 9 bases fit TRBD1. CDR1 is MNHNY, CDR2 SVGAGI, per germline (reference sequence). This CDR3 contains 12 residues. The DNA for the CDR3 is TGTGCCAGCAGTAGTGGCAGACAGGGGGGGATCTTC. This gives the protein CASSSGRQGGIF.

The V gene is TRBV29-1, the J gene TRBJ1-1; 10 bases match TRBD1. This CDR3 spans 16 amino acids. J lost 0 bases, V lost 1 base, and 5 bases had no gene match. Germline V CDR1 and CDR2: SQVTM, ANQGSEA. The CDR3 loop is CSVEVGDRGLNTEAFF. The CDR3 DNA follows: TGCAGCGTTGAAGTTGGGGACAGGGGCCTGAACACTGAAGCTTTCTTT.

The chain carries TRBV10-3 and TRBJ2-3; a weak D match, TRBD2 (6 bases). CDR1 and CDR2 (germline): ENHRY, SYGVKD. This CDR3 spans 13 amino acids. V was shortened by 6 bases and J by 1 base, with 8 bases between the two germline ends. The CDR3 sequence: CAIRRLGTDTQYF. Written as DNA, the CDR3 is TGTGCCATCAGGCGACTAGGCACAGATACGCAGTATTTT.

For the CDR3, the DNA is TGCAGCGTTCGACAGCTTCTATATGGCTACACCTTC. Encoded protein: CSVRQLLYGYTF. The chain is built from TRBV29-1 and TRBJ1-2; possible D gene TRBD1, 5 bases. The CDR3 extends over 12 amino acids. V was pared by 5 bases and J by 5 bases, with 12 bases between. Germline CDR1 and CDR2: SQVTM and ANQGSEA. The variable domain in full, with the rest retrieved from reference TRBV29-1 and TRBJ1-2, is SAVISQKPSRDICQRGTSLTIQCQVDSQVTMMFWYRQQPGQSLTLIATANQGSEATYESGFVIDKFPISRPNLTFSTLTVSNMSPEDSSIYLCSVRQLLYGYTFGSGTRLTVV.

V usage is TRBV6-1 and J usage is TRBJ1-5, with 11 bases identical to TRBD1. Germline trimming cut 5 bases from V and 5 bases from J; bases unmatched to any gene: 5. Germline values: CDR1 MNHNS, CDR2 SASEGT. This CDR3 has 15 residues. The CDR3 spells CASSWTGGFDQPQHF. The CDR3 nucleotides are TGTGCCAGCAGTTGGACAGGGGGCTTCGATCAGCCCCAGCATTTT.

This clone appeared once. The chain combines TRBV6-1 with TRBJ1-2; tentatively, D is TRBD1 (5 bases). V was shortened by 3 bases and J by 8 bases, with 16 bases between the two germline ends. Germline V CDR1 and CDR2: MNHNS, SASEGT. The CDR3 extends over 14 amino acids. The CDR3 loop is CASSDLTDKSGYTF. Here the CDR3 DNA reads TGTGCCAGCAGTGATCTGACGGACAAGAGCGGCTACACCTTC.

CDR3 in DNA: TGTGCCAGCCAAAGCTCCGGCAGGGGAGATTCTGAAGCTTTCTTT. It is translated as CASQSSGRGDSEAFF. The chain recombines TRBV5-4 with TRBJ1-1, with D maybe TRBD1 (6 bases). V was clipped by 7 bases and J by 6 bases, with 22 bases between them. Per the germline V gene, CDR1 is SGHNT and CDR2 is YYREEE (reference sequence). The CDR3 loop spans 15 amino acids.

The chain recombines TRBV18 with TRBJ2-5, with D perhaps TRBD2 (5 bases). Germline assignment: CDR1 KGHSH and CDR2 LQKENI. Trimming pared 5 bases from V and 4 bases from J, leaving 11 bases between. The CDR3 runs to 13 residues. This CDR3 is CASSDYQVETQYF. DNA of the CDR3: TGTGCCAGCTCAGACTATCAAGTAGAGACCCAGTACTTC.

V usage is TRBV14 and J usage is TRBJ2-1, with D unresolved. Trimming stripped 4 bases from V and 9 bases from J, with 19 bases between. The CDR3 runs 15 residues. Germline CDR1 is SGHDN and CDR2 is FVKESK. CDR3 nucleotides: TGTGCCAGCAGCCCCGACCACCTGGCAATAGCTGAGCAGTTCTTC. The encoded protein is CASSPDHLAIAEQFF.

This rearrangement joins TRBV10-1 to TRBJ1-4, with TRBD1 matching over 7 bases. J gave up 8 bases and V 6 bases, and 6 bases lay outside the gene matches. From germline, CDR1 is WNHNN and CDR2 SYGVQD (reference sequence). The CDR3 contains 13 residues. This chain's CDR3 is CASSGRGREKLFF. DNA for the CDR3: TGCGCCAGCAGCGGCAGGGGGAGAGAAAAACTGTTTTTT.

The chain is built from TRBV6-1 and TRBJ1-2; 7 nucleotides match TRBD1. J lost 4 bases, V lost 5 bases, and 4 bases had no gene match. This CDR3 comprises 13 residues. Germline V CDR1 and CDR2: MNHNS, SASEGT. The CDR3 DNA sequence: TGTGCCAGCAGTAGGGACAGCAGCTATGGCTACACCTTC. Translation gives CASSRDSSYGYTF.

J is TRBJ1-3 and V is TRBV28, with 9 bases that match TRBD1. V lost 8 bases, J lost 4 bases, and 9 bases stayed unmatched. CDR1 is MDHEN, CDR2 SYDVKM, per germline. This CDR3 is 15 amino acids long. CDR3 sequence reads: CASGPGQGGGNTIYF. DNA of the CDR3: TGTGCCAGCGGACCGGGACAGGGCGGCGGAAACACCATATATTTT. Full variable domain (rest looked up from reference TRBV28 and TRBJ1-3): DVKVTQSSRYLVKRTGEKVFLECVQDMDHENMFWYRQDPGLGLRLIYFSYDVKMKEKGDIPEGYSVSREKKERFSLILESASTNQTSMYLCASGPGQGGGNTIYFGEGSWLTVV.

The V gene is TRBV6-9, the J gene TRBJ1-1; possibly TRBD1 for D (6 bases). The CDR3 runs 14 residues. The V end lost 4 bases, the J end lost 5 bases, and 14 bases lay between the germline ends. CDR1 is MNHGY, CDR2 SVAAGI, per germline. The CDR3 sequence is CASSLGQGTTEAFF. The CDR3 bases are TGTGCCAGCAGTTTGGGGCAGGGGACGACTGAAGCTTTCTTT.

The rearrangement links TRBV25-1 to TRBJ1-4, with 7 bases aligning to TRBD1. Germline CDR1 MGHDK, CDR2 SYGVNS. The length of the CDR3 is 16 residues. V was pared by 1 base and J by 3 bases, with 5 bases of the junction left unmatched. CDR3 DNA sequence: TGTGCCAGCAGTGAATTTAGGGGACAGTCTAATGAAAAACTGTTTTTT. Its protein is CASSEFRGQSNEKLFF. The full variable domain, rest sourced from reference TRBV25-1 and TRBJ1-4, is EADIYQTPRYLVIGTGKKITLECSQTMGHDKMYWYQQDPGMELHLIHYSYGVNSTEKGDLSSESTVSRIRTEHFPLTLESARPSHTSQYLCASSEFRGQSNEKLFFGSGTQLSVL.

The genes are TRBV6-5 and TRBJ2-2; D remains ambiguous. There are 15 residues in the CDR3. Germline CDR1 reads MNHEY; CDR2 reads SVGAGI. Trimming cost V 9 bases and J 6 bases, with 20 bases left between them. CDR3 nucleotide sequence: TGTGCCAGGGTAAGACTGGTCGAGGTTTCCGGGGAGCTGTTTTTT. It specifies CARVRLVEVSGELFF.